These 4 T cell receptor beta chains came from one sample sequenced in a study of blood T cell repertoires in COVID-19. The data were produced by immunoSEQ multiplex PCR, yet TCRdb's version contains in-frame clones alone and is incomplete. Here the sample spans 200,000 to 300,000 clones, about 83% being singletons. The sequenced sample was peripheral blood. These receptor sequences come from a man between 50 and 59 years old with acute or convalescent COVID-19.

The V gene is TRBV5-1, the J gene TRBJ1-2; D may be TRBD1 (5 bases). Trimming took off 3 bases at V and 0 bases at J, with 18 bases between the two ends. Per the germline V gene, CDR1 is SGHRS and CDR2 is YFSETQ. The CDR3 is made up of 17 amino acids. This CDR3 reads CASSWRKGGEANYGYTF. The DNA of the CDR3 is TGCGCCAGCAGCTGGAGAAAGGGAGGGGAGGCTAACTATGGCTACACCTTC.

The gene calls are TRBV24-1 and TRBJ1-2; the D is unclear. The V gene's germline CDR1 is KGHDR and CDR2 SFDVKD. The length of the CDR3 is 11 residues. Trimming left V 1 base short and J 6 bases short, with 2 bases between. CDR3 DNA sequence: TGTGCCACCAGTGATTTCAATGGCTACACCTTC. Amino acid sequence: CATSDFNGYTF.

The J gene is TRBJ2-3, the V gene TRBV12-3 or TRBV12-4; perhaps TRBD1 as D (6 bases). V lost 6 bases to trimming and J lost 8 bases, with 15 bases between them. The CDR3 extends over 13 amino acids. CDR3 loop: CASSQGFFGTQYF. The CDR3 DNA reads TGTGCCAGCAGCCAGGGGTTCTTCGGTACGCAGTATTTT.

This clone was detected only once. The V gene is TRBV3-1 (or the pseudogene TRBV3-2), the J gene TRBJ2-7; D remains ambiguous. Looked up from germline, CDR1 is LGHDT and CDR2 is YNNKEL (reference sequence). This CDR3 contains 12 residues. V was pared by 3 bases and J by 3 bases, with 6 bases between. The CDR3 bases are TGTGCCAGCAGCCAGGCCCACTACGAGCAGTACTTC. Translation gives CASSQAHYEQYF.